Below, 23 T cell receptor beta chains from the same sample are listed, as sequenced in a study of OX40 agonist ivuxolimab in advanced cancers. Repertoires were generated with immunoSEQ multiplex PCR, while TCRdb's copy carries only in-frame clones and drops some. Seen here are about 30,000 clones, about four fifths observed once, and the top ten hold 20% to 25%. The sample here was CD4+ or CD8+ T cells sorted from blood, taken in a trial of the OX40 agonist ivuxolimab. The receptors shown here come from an adult with an advanced solid tumor such as melanoma, head and neck, liver or kidney cancer.

V gene TRBV6-1 combines with J gene TRBJ1-1, with no clear D. CDR3 length: 15 amino acids. Germline loops: CDR1 MNHNS, CDR2 SASEGT. The V end was cut by 6 bases, the J end by 1 base, with 15 bases between. The CDR3 DNA reads TGTGCCAGCAGCCCGAACCGGGGTTCGAACACTGAAGCTTTCTTT. Translated, it gives CASSPNRGSNTEAFF.

CDR3 protein: CASSLGASGGEQYF. The CDR3, as DNA: TGTGCCAGCAGCTTAGGGGCTAGCGGGGGTGAGCAGTACTTC. The chain is built from TRBV11-2 and TRBJ2-7; 10 bases line up with TRBD2. After removal of 1 base from V and 7 bases from J, the junction contained 4 bases not matched to a gene. The CDR3 totals 14 residues. Germline assignment: CDR1 SGHAT and CDR2 FQNNGV.

The table lists this clone with a count of one. The chain combines TRBV5-6 with TRBJ2-7; D is undetermined. Per the germline V gene, CDR1 is SGHDT and CDR2 is YYEEEE. This CDR3 is built from 14 residues. V dropped 0 bases and J dropped 0 bases, with 7 bases sitting between them. The CDR3 DNA reads TGTGCCAGCAGCTTGGCGGGCCTCTCCTACGAGCAGTACTTC. Translated, it gives CASSLAGLSYEQYF. Combining the CDR3 with reference TRBV5-6 and TRBJ2-7 gives the whole variable domain DAGVTQSPTHLIKTRGQQVTLRCSPKSGHDTVSWYQQALGQGPQFIFQYYEEEERQRGNFPDRFSGHQFPNYSSELNVNALLLGDSALYLCASSLAGLSYEQYFGPGTRLTVT.

This clone was seen a handful of times. V usage is TRBV28 and J usage is TRBJ2-2, with 7 bases that match TRBD2. V lost 4 bases, J lost 6 bases, and 5 bases stayed unmatched. The CDR3 runs 14 residues. Germline V gene lookup returns CDR1 MDHEN and CDR2 SYDVKM. CDR3 amino acids: CASSSPGLAGELFF. In DNA, the CDR3 is TGTGCCAGCAGTTCGCCCGGACTAGCCGGGGAGCTGTTTTTT. The full variable domain, with the rest looked up from reference TRBV28 and TRBJ2-2, is DVKVTQSSRYLVKRTGEKVFLECVQDMDHENMFWYRQDPGLGLRLIYFSYDVKMKEKGDIPEGYSVSREKKERFSLILESASTNQTSMYLCASSSPGLAGELFFGEGSRLTVL.

This clone was detected a few times. The chain combines TRBV6-6 with TRBJ1-5; no clear D. From germline, CDR1 is MNHNY and CDR2 SVGAGI (reference sequence). The CDR3 totals 14 residues. The germline V and J ends were trimmed by 0 bases and 2 bases, with 5 bases remaining between them. The CDR3 loop reads CASSYSIGNQPQHF. CDR3 DNA: TGTGCCAGCAGTTACTCTATAGGCAATCAGCCCCAGCATTTT.

The gene calls are TRBV2 and TRBJ2-7; D is ambiguous. CDR1 is SNHLY, CDR2 FYNNEI, per germline. The CDR3 has 11 amino acids. V was trimmed by 6 bases and J by 0 bases, leaving 3 bases between them. CDR3 bases: TGTGCCAGCAGAAGCTCCTACGAGCAGTACTTC. It translates to CASRSSYEQYF.

This clone was counted once. This chain links TRBV18 with TRBJ2-3; 11 bases match TRBD2. This CDR3 contains 17 residues. Per the germline V gene, CDR1 is KGHSH and CDR2 is LQKENI. J lost 2 bases, V lost 2 bases, and 6 bases had no gene match. The DNA for the CDR3 is TGTGCCAGCTCACCATCGACTAGCGGGGTTTACACAGATACGCAGTATTTT. Translation gives CASSPSTSGVYTDTQYF.

The chain employs TRBV2 and TRBJ2-5; D assignment may be TRBD1 or TRBD2 (6 bases each). The CDR3 totals 13 residues. Trimming removed 8 bases from V and 5 bases from J, with 15 bases in between. Germline V gene data show CDR1 as SNHLY and CDR2 as FYNNEI. Written as DNA, the CDR3 is TGTGCCAGCTCCTGGGGGGCGAAGGAGACCCAGTACTTC. It codes for CASSWGAKETQYF.

The genes are TRBV7-9 and TRBJ2-3; 9 nucleotides agree with TRBD2. The germline V gene has CDR1 SEHNR and CDR2 FQNEAQ (reference sequence). Trimming cost V 5 bases and J 10 bases; bases outside gene matches: 4. This CDR3 has 12 residues. CDR3 sequence: CASSPAGGPQYF. CDR3 nucleotide sequence: TGTGCCAGCAGCCCCGCGGGGGGGCCGCAGTATTTT.

The chain joins TRBV19 to TRBJ2-7; 7 bases line up with TRBD1. The V segment lost 1 base and the J segment 4 bases; nucleotides outside the gene matches: 1. The length of the CDR3 is 13 residues. Germline CDR1 and CDR2: LNHDA and SQIVND (reference sequence). Here the CDR3 reads CASSIGQGYEQYF. CDR3 DNA sequence: TGTGCCAGTAGTATAGGACAGGGTTACGAGCAGTACTTC.

The J gene is TRBJ1-5, the V gene TRBV6-6, with D uncertain. Germline loops: CDR1 MNHNY, CDR2 SVGAGI (reference sequence). The germline V and J ends were trimmed by 2 bases and 6 bases, with 8 bases remaining between them. The CDR3 sequence is 13 residues long. The CDR3 DNA follows: TGTGCCAGCAGTTACGGACGGTTTCAGCCCCAGCATTTT. Translated, it gives CASSYGRFQPQHF.

The chain employs TRBV4-1 and TRBJ2-1, with 9 bases aligning to TRBD2. Germline lookup yields CDR1 MGHRA and CDR2 YSYEKL. The CDR3 is made up of 16 amino acids. V was pared by 2 bases and J by 0 bases, with 2 bases of the junction left unmatched. The CDR3 sequence is CASSQKAGGSYNEQFF. The CDR3 nucleotides read TGCGCCAGCAGCCAAAAAGCGGGGGGCTCCTACAATGAGCAGTTCTTC.

The rearrangement links TRBV6-6 to TRBJ2-7, with unresolved D. Trimming cost V 5 bases and J 3 bases, with 11 bases left between them. Looked up from germline, CDR1 is MNHNY and CDR2 is SVGAGI (reference sequence). The CDR3 length is 13 residues. CDR3 DNA: TGTGCCAGCAGTCCCGGGCTTAACTACGAGCAGTACTTC. Translating gives CASSPGLNYEQYF.

This clone was observed once. This rearrangement joins TRBV6-1 to TRBJ1-1; D call uncertain. Trimming removed 1 base at V and 0 bases at J, with 3 bases between. The CDR3 sequence is 13 residues long. From germline, CDR1 is MNHNS and CDR2 SASEGT. The CDR3 DNA reads TGTGCCAGCAGTGAAGTGATGAACACTGAAGCTTTCTTT. Amino acids: CASSEVMNTEAFF.

This clone appeared a few times. The V call is TRBV4-1, the J call TRBJ1-2; D perhaps matches TRBD1 (6 bases). This CDR3 region has 17 residues. Looked up from germline, CDR1 is MGHRA and CDR2 is YSYEKL. Deletions cut 11 bases from V and 0 bases from J, with 25 bases between. The CDR3 loop reads CASSEDPGTSTNYGYTF. CDR3 nucleotides: TGCGCCTCTTCTGAGGACCCGGGGACAAGTACTAACTATGGCTACACCTTC.

The chain is built from TRBV4-1 and TRBJ2-5; 8 nucleotides align to TRBD2. CDR1 and CDR2 (germline): MGHRA, YSYEKL. The CDR3 length is 16 residues. With V trimmed by 4 bases and J by 5 bases, 12 bases remained unmatched. Written as DNA, the CDR3 is TGCGCCAGCAGCCCGTTAGGGACTAGGGGGTTGGAGACCCAGTACTTC. Translating gives CASSPLGTRGLETQYF.

V is TRBV2 and J is TRBJ2-1; TRBD1 matches 10 bases. Germline values: CDR1 SNHLY, CDR2 FYNNEI. The CDR3 length is 16 residues. V trimming: 0 bases; J trimming: 8 bases; junction bases outside the gene matches: 7. DNA of the CDR3: TGTGCCAGCAGTGAAGCTGGGACAGGGGTTCCTCATGAGCAGTTCTTC. The encoded protein is CASSEAGTGVPHEQFF.

The chain is built from TRBV7-2 and TRBJ1-2; 9 nucleotides agree with TRBD1. The CDR3 is 15 residues long. Unmatched junction bases numbered 9, after V lost 5 bases and J lost 5 bases. The germline CDR1 and CDR2 sequences are SGHTA and FQGNSA. In DNA, the CDR3 is TGTGCCAGCAGCCCCGAAGGGACAGGGAAATATGGCTACACCTTC. Translating gives CASSPEGTGKYGYTF. Variable domain in full (rest from reference TRBV7-2 and TRBJ1-2): GAGVSQSPSNKVTEKGKDVELRCDPISGHTALYWYRQSLGQGLEFLIYFQGNSAPDKSGLPSDRFSAERTGGSVSTLTIQRTQQEDSAVYLCASSPEGTGKYGYTFGSGTRLTVV.

The chain carries TRBV4-1 and TRBJ2-3; D remains unclear. The CDR3 covers 17 residues. Trimming took off 5 bases at V and 3 bases at J, with 21 bases between the two ends. From germline, CDR1 is MGHRA and CDR2 YSYEKL. Here the CDR3 reads CASSDGALSVTTDTQYF. As DNA, the CDR3 is TGCGCCAGCAGCGACGGTGCGTTATCAGTTACGACAGATACGCAGTATTTT.

This sequence joins TRBV2 and TRBJ1-1; tentative D call: TRBD1 (6 bases). V gave up 7 bases and J gave up 0 bases, with 9 bases separating them. The CDR3 sequence is 13 residues long. Germline CDR1 is SNHLY and CDR2 is FYNNEI. CDR3: CASKGQMNTEAFF. CDR3 nucleotides: TGTGCCAGCAAAGGACAGATGAACACTGAAGCTTTCTTT.

This chain uses TRBV19 with TRBJ1-6; D is uncertain. CDR1 LNHDA and CDR2 SQIVND come from the germline V gene (reference sequence). V was shortened by 2 bases and J by 7 bases, with 12 bases between the two germline ends. CDR3 length equals 15 residues. For the CDR3, the DNA is TGTGCCAGTAGTATATCGCCGACGGGGAATTCACCCCTCCACTTT. It specifies CASSISPTGNSPLHF.

This chain links TRBV5-1 with TRBJ2-5; possibly TRBD1 or TRBD2 for D (5 bases each). This CDR3 has 14 amino acids. Between the trimmed V and J ends, which lost 3 bases and 7 bases, there was a span of 16 bases. Germline V gene lookup returns CDR1 SGHRS and CDR2 YFSETQ. CDR3 loop: CASSSPDTRGTQYF. CDR3 coding DNA: TGCGCCAGCAGCTCGCCGGACACTCGGGGGACCCAGTACTTC. The entire variable domain, with the rest obtained from reference TRBV5-1 and TRBJ2-5, is as follows: KAGVTQTPRYLIKTRGQQVTLSCSPISGHRSVSWYQQTPGQGLQFLFEYFSETQRNKGNFPGRFSGRQFSNSRSEMNVSTLELGDSALYLCASSSPDTRGTQYFGPGTRLLVL.

The chain links TRBV11-1 to TRBJ2-3; D call uncertain. This CDR3 contains 14 residues. V gave up 5 bases and J gave up 6 bases, with 15 bases separating them. From germline, CDR1 is SGHAT and CDR2 FQDESV (reference sequence). This CDR3 is CASSIGLPTDTQYF. DNA of the CDR3: TGTGCCAGCAGCATAGGCTTACCCACCGATACGCAGTATTTT.